This T cell receptor (beta chain) originates from a study of Graves' ophthalmopathy and Graves' hyperthyroidism. The overall study: Ahead of any treatment, peripheral blood was obtained at the initial diagnosis. General study points: The model's ophthalmopathy progression predictions had approximately 65% sensitivity and about 72% specificity.

Ophthalmopathy cases showed moderate-to-severe activity, scoring CAS ≥3 and NOSPECS ≥4, with duration under 3 months. Uncontrolled infections, pregnancy, lactation or other autoimmune diseases led to patient exclusion. The authors amplified TCR beta CDR3 regions, and they did so from RNA transcripts for repertoire sequencing. An initial RT-PCR round employing HTBI primers preceded a second-round multiplex PCR. Via MiXCR, TCRdb re-called the multiplex PCR reads, giving one row per CDR3 protein. The sample holds some 750,000 distinct CDR3 sequences, about 44% seen once. Germline V gene lookup returns CDR1 KGHDR and CDR2 SFDVKD. There are 15 residues in the CDR3. Unmatched junction bases numbered 6, after V lost 7 bases and J lost 3 bases. As regards this clonotype: Antigen specificity is unknown.

This receptor was identified in an adult man with Graves' ophthalmopathy. The chain has TRBV24-1 and TRBJ1-5; 9 bases agree with TRBD1. Sequenced: peripheral blood. In DNA form, the CDR3 reads TGTGCCACCAGCTCCGGACAGGGGTTCAATCAGCCCCAGCATTTT. This gives the protein CATSSGQGFNQPQHF.